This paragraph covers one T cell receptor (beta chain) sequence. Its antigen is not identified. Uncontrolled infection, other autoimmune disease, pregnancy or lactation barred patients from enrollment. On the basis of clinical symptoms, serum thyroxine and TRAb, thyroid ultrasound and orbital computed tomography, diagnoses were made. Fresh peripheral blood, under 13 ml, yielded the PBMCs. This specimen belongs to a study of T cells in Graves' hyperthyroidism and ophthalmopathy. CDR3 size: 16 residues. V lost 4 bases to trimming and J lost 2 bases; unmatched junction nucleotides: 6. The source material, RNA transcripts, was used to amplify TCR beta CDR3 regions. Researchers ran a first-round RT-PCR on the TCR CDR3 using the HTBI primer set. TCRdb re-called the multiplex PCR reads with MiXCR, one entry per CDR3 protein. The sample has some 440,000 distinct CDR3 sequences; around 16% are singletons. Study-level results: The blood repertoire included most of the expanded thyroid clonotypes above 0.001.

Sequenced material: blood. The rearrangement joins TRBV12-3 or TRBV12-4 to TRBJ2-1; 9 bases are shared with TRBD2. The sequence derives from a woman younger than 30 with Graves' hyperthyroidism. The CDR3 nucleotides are TGTGCCAGCAGTTCTCCGGGACTAGCCGCCTACAATGAGCAGTTCTTC. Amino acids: CASSSPGLAAYNEQFF.